Listed here are 24 T cell receptor beta chains from one sample, sequenced in a study of blood T cell repertoires in COVID-19. This table comes from immunoSEQ multiplex PCR, and its TCRdb copy is limited to in-frame clones, with some not included. This sample has some 100,000 clones; roughly 90% occur once, and the top ten carry around 1.5%. The sample taken for sequencing was peripheral blood. Receptors were obtained from a human donor with active COVID-19. The donor label of this sample is uncertain.

CDR3 sequence: CASSSTKTGYSPLHF. CDR3 DNA sequence: TGCGCCAGCAGTTCGACCAAAACAGGGTACTCACCCCTCCACTTT. This sequence joins TRBV10-1 and TRBJ1-6; D possibly corresponds to TRBD1 (6 bases). V was trimmed by 5 bases and J by 10 bases, leaving 18 bases between them. The CDR3 has 15 amino acids. The V gene's germline CDR1 is WNHNN and CDR2 SYGVQD (reference sequence).

The genes are TRBV19 and TRBJ1-1; a weak D match, TRBD1 (5 bases). The CDR3 contains 18 residues. Deletions cut 0 bases from V and 4 bases from J, with 21 bases between. In germline, CDR1 is LNHDA, CDR2 SQIVND (reference sequence). CDR3 region: CASSIDLAPGLSSTEAFF. DNA of the CDR3: TGTGCCAGTAGTATAGATCTGGCTCCAGGGTTAAGCAGCACTGAAGCTTTCTTT. The whole variable domain, filled in from reference TRBV19 and TRBJ1-1, reads DGGITQSPKYLFRKEGQNVTLSCEQNLNHDAMYWYRQDPGQGLRLIYYSQIVNDFQKGDIAEGYSVSREKKESFPLTVTSAQKNPTAFYLCASSIDLAPGLSSTEAFFGQGTRLTVV.

The chain uses TRBV2 and TRBJ1-6; no reliable D call. V was cut by 4 bases and J by 7 bases, with 11 bases left in between. Germline CDR1 SNHLY, CDR2 FYNNEI. CDR3 length: 14 residues. The CDR3 spells CASSGEGRNSPLHF. The CDR3 region has the DNA TGTGCCAGCAGTGGGGAGGGTAGGAATTCACCCCTCCACTTT.

The V call is TRBV15, the J call TRBJ1-2; 8 nucleotides line up with TRBD1. This CDR3 spans 14 amino acids. Germline V lookup: CDR1 LNHNV, CDR2 YYDKDF (reference sequence). The J segment lost 4 bases and the V segment lost 2 bases, leaving 3 bases of the junction unmatched. CDR3 loop: CATSRPTGGYGYTF. The CDR3 coding sequence is TGTGCCACCAGCAGACCAACAGGGGGCTATGGCTACACCTTC.

The rearrangement links TRBV3-1 (or the pseudogene TRBV3-2) to TRBJ2-3, with TRBD2 identical over 9 bases. This CDR3 has 16 residues. Trimming at V came to 1 base and at J to 6 bases, leaving 8 bases not matched to a gene. Germline V CDR1 and CDR2: LGHDT, YNNKEL (reference sequence). The CDR3 DNA is TGTGCCAGCAGCCAAGCGTTCAGCGGGGGGTGGGATACGCAGTATTTT. It yields the protein CASSQAFSGGWDTQYF.

V and J are TRBV28 and TRBJ1-2; perhaps TRBD1 as D (5 bases). This CDR3 is 14 amino acids long. Trimming shortened V by 6 bases and J by 7 bases, and 18 bases separated the two germline ends. Germline values: CDR1 MDHEN, CDR2 SYDVKM. The CDR3 sequence: CASSPDSPLSGYTF. The CDR3, as DNA: TGTGCCAGCAGCCCCGACAGTCCCCTTTCTGGCTACACCTTC.

The rearrangement links TRBV5-1 to TRBJ2-6; D is perhaps TRBD2 (6 bases). This CDR3 comprises 18 residues. Trimming took 0 bases from V and 3 from J, leaving 16 bases between them. Germline CDR1 SGHRS, CDR2 YFSETQ. CDR3 loop: CASSLVGTGVGGANVLTF. The CDR3 DNA follows: TGCGCCAGCAGCTTGGTAGGGACGGGAGTTGGTGGGGCCAACGTCCTGACTTTC.

The chain combines TRBV28 with TRBJ1-6; 9 nucleotides align to TRBD1. Per the germline V gene, CDR1 is MDHEN and CDR2 is SYDVKM. This CDR3 comprises 15 residues. J gave up 11 bases and V 5 bases, and 10 bases lay outside the gene matches. CDR3 in DNA: TGTGCCAGCAGTCTACAGGGGGCTGGGTGGGCACCCCTCCACTTT. Translated, it gives CASSLQGAGWAPLHF.

The rearrangement links TRBV7-6 to TRBJ2-3, with 9 positions matching TRBD1. Trimming took 4 bases from V and 3 from J; bases not matched to a gene: 2. CDR1 and CDR2 (germline): SGHVS, FNYEAQ. The CDR3 consists of 14 residues. This CDR3 is CASSSGQGTDTQYF. The CDR3 nucleotides read TGTGCCAGCAGCTCGGGACAGGGAACAGATACGCAGTATTTT.

The gene calls are TRBV28 and TRBJ1-1, with a weak D call TRBD1 (5 bases). Germline assignment: CDR1 MDHEN and CDR2 SYDVKM. This CDR3 has 13 residues. V gave up 6 bases and J gave up 3 bases, with 11 bases separating them. The CDR3 loop is CASRPRADTEAFF. CDR3 nucleotide sequence: TGTGCCAGCAGACCCAGGGCGGACACTGAAGCTTTCTTT.

The chain combines TRBV5-4 with TRBJ1-1; D call uncertain. V lost 0 bases to trimming and J lost 1 base, with 7 bases between them. The CDR3 runs 14 residues. The germline V gene has CDR1 SGHNT and CDR2 YYREEE (reference sequence). CDR3 DNA sequence: TGTGCCAGCAGCTTGGCTAGTCCGAACACTGAAGCTTTCTTT. This sequence encodes CASSLASPNTEAFF.

The rearrangement uses TRBV9 and TRBJ2-3; TRBD2 agrees at 12 bases. This CDR3 comprises 18 residues. The germline V gene encodes CDR1 SGDLS and CDR2 YYNGEE. The ends lost 2 bases at V and 0 bases at J; junction bases unmatched: 7. The CDR3 loop reads CASSVTSGGTLSTDTQYF. In DNA form, the CDR3 reads TGTGCCAGCAGCGTCACTAGCGGGGGGACCCTAAGCACAGATACGCAGTATTTT.

The chain carries TRBV6-2 or TRBV6-3 and TRBJ1-5; D uncertain. V lost 5 bases and J 0 bases, leaving 8 bases between the germline ends. Germline CDR1 is MNHEY and CDR2 is SVGEGT. The CDR3 loop spans 14 amino acids. CDR3 in amino acids: CASSSTGSNQPQHF. CDR3 nucleotide sequence: TGTGCCAGCAGTAGTACGGGTAGCAATCAGCCCCAGCATTTT.

This chain links TRBV30 with TRBJ1-1, with D possibly matching TRBD1 (5 bases). CDR1 is GTSNPN, CDR2 SVGIG, per germline (reference sequence). Trimming stripped 4 bases from V and 7 bases from J, with 10 bases between. The CDR3 is 11 residues long. For the CDR3, the DNA is TGTGCCTGGAAGCGGGGGGGTGAAGCTTTCTTT. Translating it yields CAWKRGGEAFF.

V is TRBV3-1 (or the pseudogene TRBV3-2) and J is TRBJ1-5; D is unresolved. Trimming pared 6 bases from V and 7 bases from J, leaving 22 bases between. CDR3 length equals 16 residues. Germline CDR1 and CDR2: LGHDT and YNNKEL (reference sequence). DNA for the CDR3: TGTGCCAGCAGATCCGTGGTGCACCCCAGGCGCCAGCCCCAGCATTTT. As protein: CASRSVVHPRRQPQHF.

This chain uses TRBV11-2 with TRBJ1-2; D unresolved. Between the trimmed V and J ends, which lost 7 bases and 4 bases, there was a span of 16 bases. The CDR3 has 14 residues. Looked up from germline, CDR1 is SGHAT and CDR2 is FQNNGV. DNA for the CDR3: TGTGCCAGCACTCCCAGCCGGCAGGTCTATGGCTACACCTTC. It encodes CASTPSRQVYGYTF.

A single count supports this clone. The chain couples TRBV11-2 to TRBJ2-5; 10 bases agree with TRBD1. Germline CDR1 SGHAT, CDR2 FQNNGV. After removal of 5 bases from V and 4 bases from J, the junction contained 10 bases not matched to a gene. This CDR3 is built from 16 residues. Here the CDR3 DNA reads TGTGCCAGCAGCACCCGCGGGACAGGGGTCGGAGAGACCCAGTACTTC. This translates into CASSTRGTGVGETQYF.

The V gene is TRBV5-6, the J gene TRBJ1-2; D ambiguous. This CDR3 spans 15 amino acids. The ends were cut back, 0 bases at V and 6 bases at J, with 15 bases in the middle. Germline values: CDR1 SGHDT, CDR2 YYEEEE. In DNA, the CDR3 is TGTGCCAGCAGCTTGGCCCAGATGAGGATCCATGGCTACACCTTC. Translating gives CASSLAQMRIHGYTF. The full variable domain, in which reference TRBV5-6 and TRBJ1-2 provide the parts outside the CDR3, is DAGVTQSPTHLIKTRGQQVTLRCSPKSGHDTVSWYQQALGQGPQFIFQYYEEEERQRGNFPDRFSGHQFPNYSSELNVNALLLGDSALYLCASSLAQMRIHGYTFGSGTRLTVV.

This chain links TRBV19 with TRBJ1-2, with TRBD1 matching 7 bases. CDR1 LNHDA and CDR2 SQIVND come from the germline V gene (reference sequence). The CDR3 totals 13 residues. V dropped 5 bases and J dropped 8; count of bases not matched to a gene: 8. The CDR3 DNA reads TGTGCCAGTAGTGCTACGTACAGGGGCGGCTACACCTTC. Encoded protein: CASSATYRGGYTF.

V is TRBV12-5 and J is TRBJ2-1, with a weak D call TRBD1 (6 bases). The CDR3 runs to 13 residues. The V gene's germline CDR1 is LGHNT and CDR2 FRNRAP. The germline V and J ends were trimmed by 6 bases and 4 bases, with 10 bases remaining between them. DNA for the CDR3: TGTGCTAGTGGCATCGACAGGTACAATGAGCAGTTCTTC. It specifies CASGIDRYNEQFF.

The chain joins TRBV15 to TRBJ2-7, with a tentative D call TRBD1 (5 bases). CDR1 and CDR2 from the germline V gene are LNHNV and YYDKDF (reference sequence). V lost 0 bases to trimming and J lost 4 bases, with 22 bases between them. CDR3 length: 18 residues. The CDR3 DNA reads as TGTGCCACCAGCAGAGATAAAGTTGCGACAGACCGTTGGTACGAGCAGTACTTC. Translated: CATSRDKVATDRWYEQYF.

The rearrangement joins TRBV14 to TRBJ2-1, with a possible D match to TRBD2 (6 bases). Germline V gene sequence: CDR1 SGHDN, CDR2 FVKESK. Trimming took off 2 bases at V and 5 bases at J, with 16 bases between the two ends. The CDR3 sequence is 16 residues long. CDR3 nucleotide sequence: TGTGCCAGCAGCCAAAGATACCGGGGGAACGACAATGAGCAGTTCTTC. It is translated as CASSQRYRGNDNEQFF. The whole variable domain, filled in from reference TRBV14 and TRBJ2-1, reads EAGVTQFPSHSVIEKGQTVTLRCDPISGHDNLYWYRRVMGKEIKFLLHFVKESKQDESGMPNNRFLAERTGGTYSTLKVQPAELEDSGVYFCASSQRYRGNDNEQFFGPGTRLTVL.

This chain links TRBV9 with TRBJ1-2, with D uncertain. CDR3 length equals 15 residues. CDR1 and CDR2 (germline): SGDLS, YYNGEE. Between the trimmed V and J ends, which lost 4 bases and 3 bases, there was a span of 16 bases. The CDR3 loop reads CASSRSVGRDYGYTF. The DNA of the CDR3 is TGTGCCAGCAGCCGGAGTGTAGGGCGGGACTATGGCTACACCTTC.

The chain couples TRBV5-1 to TRBJ2-7; 8 nucleotides line up with TRBD1. V lost 4 bases, J lost 5 bases, and 11 bases stayed unmatched. This CDR3 has 15 residues. Germline loops: CDR1 SGHRS, CDR2 YFSETQ. The CDR3 DNA is TGCGCCAGCAGCAGCCGTGGGGACAGGTCTAACGAGCAGTACTTC. This translates into CASSSRGDRSNEQYF.